This T cell receptor beta chain was identified during a study of blood T cell repertoires in COVID-19. The method was immunoSEQ multiplex PCR; TCRdb's version includes in-frame clones alone and lacks a portion of them. The sample carries fewer than 300,000 clones, around 90% recorded once. Across under 25 US areas, participants ranged in age from about 18 to 90 years. Clinical history as reported by participants underpinned cohort assignment. Two consecutive negative NP/OP PCR tests, clearance, or resolved symptoms defined Cohort 3 recovery. Germline V gene lookup returns CDR1 SQVTM and CDR2 ANQGSEA. The CDR3 consists of 12 residues. Trimming pared 4 bases from V and 5 bases from J, leaving 9 bases between.

This rearrangement joins TRBV29-1 to TRBJ2-1; unclear D gene. The sample taken for sequencing was PBMCs or T cells enriched from blood (not recorded which). This TCR came from a woman aged 25 to 39 who had recovered from COVID-19. The CDR3 DNA sequence: TGCAGCGTTGTAATACATAACAATGAGCAGTTCTTC. Translating it yields CSVVIHNNEQFF.